The rows below give T cell receptor beta chains drawn from one sample of a study of breast tumors, draining lymph nodes, adjacent tissues. A single record per CDR3 protein comes from TCRdb applying MiXCR to the multiplex PCR reads. The repertoire has around 230,000 distinct CDR3 sequences, about 32% of them found once; the top ten carry approximately 1.5%. The sequencing sample was made of axillary lymph node tissue. Every receptor here comes from a female donor with breast cancer. Some clones in this sample may be carry-over from other donors' samples. Both conserved end residues are part of each CDR3. The order of the fields is J gene, V gene, D gene, clone size, CDR3 protein, CDR3 DNA. D genes are given only for firm matches. The listing skips clone size in some rows; elsewhere it reads once, few, many or a size class.

J: TRBJ2-3; V: TRBV5-1; D: NA; size: many; CDR3: CASSLLGRGTDTQYF; DNA: TGCGCCAGCAGCTTGTTGGGTCGCGGCACAGATACGCAGTATTTT
J: TRBJ2-3; V: TRBV7-8; D: NA; size: many; CDR3: CASSSAQGDTQYF; DNA: TGTGCCAGCAGCTCCGCGCAGGGTGATACGCAGTATTTT
J: TRBJ2-7; V: TRBV20-1; D: TRBD2; size: many; CDR3: CSGLAGGSYEQYF; DNA: TGCAGTGGACTAGCGGGAGGTTCCTACGAGCAGTACTTC
J: TRBJ2-7; V: TRBV6-6; D: TRBD1; size: many; CDR3: CASSTRDRANF; DNA: TGTGCCAGCAGTACTAGGGACAGGGCGAACTTC
J: TRBJ2-7; V: TRBV5-6; D: NA; size: many; CDR3: CASATGRHEQYF; DNA: TGTGCCAGCGCTACAGGGCGCCACGAGCAGTACTTC
J: TRBJ1-5; V: TRBV6-1; D: NA; size: many; CDR3: CASSEGVPGAAQDLPQHF; DNA: TGTGCCAGCAGTGAAGGAGTCCCAGGGGCCGCCCAGGATCTTCCCCAGCATTTT
J: TRBJ2-1; V: TRBV11-3; D: TRBD2; size: many; CDR3: CASSRGGRASNEQFF; DNA: TGTGCCAGCTCCCGGGGCGGGAGGGCCAGTAATGAGCAGTTCTTC
J: TRBJ1-6; V: TRBV20-1; D: NA; size: many; CDR3: CSARDSGRGGSPLHF; DNA: TGCAGTGCTAGAGATTCGGGCAGGGGAGGTTCACCCCTCCACTTT
J: TRBJ1-3; V: TRBV5-4; D: NA; size: few; CDR3: CASSSQGDGNTIYF; DNA: TGTGCCAGCAGCTCACAGGGAGATGGAAACACCATATATTTT
J: TRBJ2-7; V: TRBV5-5; D: NA; size: many; CDR3: CASSFARIQYEQYF; DNA: TGTGCCAGCAGCTTTGCGAGAATTCAGTACGAGCAGTACTTC
J: TRBJ2-7; V: TRBV7-9; D: TRBD1; size: many; CDR3: CASSLVGTGKAEQYF; DNA: TGTGCCAGCAGCTTAGTTGGGACAGGGAAGGCCGAGCAGTACTTC
J: TRBJ1-1; V: TRBV7-2; D: NA; size: NA; CDR3: CASSDRLSPTEAFF; DNA: TGTGCCAGCAGCGATCGGCTCAGTCCCACTGAAGCTTTCTTT
J: TRBJ2-5; V: TRBV7-3; D: NA; size: NA; CDR3: CASSLSEGEETQYF; DNA: TGTGCCAGCAGCTTATCAGAGGGGGAAGAGACCCAGTACTTC
J: TRBJ2-7; V: TRBV11-3; D: NA; size: many; CDR3: CASSLDLDYEQYF; DNA: TGTGCCAGCAGCTTAGATCTAGACTACGAGCAGTACTTC
J: TRBJ2-2; V: TRBV28; D: NA; size: few; CDR3: CASSGRKLFF; DNA: TGTGCCAGCAGTGGAAGGAAACTGTTTTTT
J: TRBJ2-7; V: TRBV20-1; D: TRBD1; size: many; CDR3: CSARSQGAREQYF; DNA: TGCAGTGCTAGATCCCAGGGGGCGAGGGAGCAGTACTTC
J: TRBJ1-1; V: TRBV19; D: NA; size: few; CDR3: CASSTTSTGVNTEAFF; DNA: TGTGCCAGTAGTACCACCAGCACGGGGGTGAACACTGAAGCTTTCTTT
J: TRBJ1-6; V: TRBV7-9; D: NA; size: many; CDR3: CASSQDGNSPLHF; DNA: TGTGCCAGCAGCCAGGACGGGAATTCACCCCTCCACTTT
J: TRBJ1-1; V: TRBV7-8; D: TRBD1; size: NA; CDR3: CASSSFRGPGNTEAFF; DNA: TGTGCCAGCAGCTCATTCAGGGGGCCGGGGAACACTGAAGCTTTCTTT
J: TRBJ1-2; V: TRBV19; D: NA; size: many; CDR3: CASNWQGRGYTF; DNA: TGTGCCAGTAACTGGCAGGGACGGGGCTACACCTTC
J: TRBJ2-7; V: TRBV14; D: TRBD2; size: many; CDR3: CASSQQLAGDLSGQYF; DNA: TGTGCCAGCAGCCAACAACTAGCGGGAGATTTATCGGGGCAGTACTTC
J: TRBJ2-7; V: TRBV6-2/TRBV6-3; D: NA; size: many; CDR3: CASGGSFYEQYF; DNA: TGTGCCAGCGGCGGGTCTTTCTACGAGCAGTACTTC
J: TRBJ2-7; V: TRBV30; D: TRBD1; size: NA; CDR3: CAWSPGGGYEQYF; DNA: TGTGCCTGGAGTCCAGGGGGCGGGTACGAGCAGTACTTC
J: TRBJ2-1; V: TRBV20-1; D: TRBD2; size: many; CDR3: CSARLAGYNEQFF; DNA: TGCAGTGCTAGACTAGCGGGGTACAATGAGCAGTTCTTC
J: TRBJ2-3; V: TRBV18; D: NA; size: many; CDR3: CASSVAPTDTQYF; DNA: TGTGCCAGCTCAGTCGCACCCACAGATACGCAGTATTTT
J: TRBJ2-7; V: TRBV19; D: TRBD1; size: many; CDR3: CAPRPGQGNWEQYF; DNA: TGTGCCCCGCGTCCGGGACAGGGAAATTGGGAGCAGTACTTC
J: TRBJ2-7; V: TRBV20-1; D: TRBD2; size: NA; CDR3: CSGTTSWYEQYF; DNA: TGTAGTGGCACGACTAGCTGGTACGAGCAGTACTTC
J: TRBJ2-5; V: TRBV7-9; D: TRBD1; size: NA; CDR3: CASTSGVPGGETQYF; DNA: TGTGCCAGCACCTCAGGGGTACCAGGGGGCGAGACCCAGTACTTC
J: TRBJ1-1; V: TRBV9; D: TRBD1; size: few; CDR3: CASSVTGTGGEAFF; DNA: TGTGCCAGCAGCGTAACAGGGACAGGGGGTGAAGCTTTCTTT
J: TRBJ1-1; V: TRBV11-1; D: NA; size: NA; CDR3: CASGDRRRTEAFF; DNA: TGTGCCAGCGGTGACAGGAGGCGAACTGAAGCTTTCTTT
J: TRBJ1-2; V: TRBV7-9; D: NA; size: NA; CDR3: CASSRGTYGYTF; DNA: TGTGCCAGCAGCCGCGGGACCTATGGCTACACCTTC
J: TRBJ2-7; V: TRBV7-2; D: NA; size: NA; CDR3: CASSLHPAVSYEQYF; DNA: TGTGCCAGCAGCTTACACCCTGCCGTCTCCTACGAGCAGTACTTC
J: TRBJ2-5; V: TRBV11-2; D: TRBD2; size: few; CDR3: CASSPQTTSGRFGETQYF; DNA: TGTGCCAGCAGCCCCCAAACCACTAGCGGGAGGTTCGGGGAGACCCAGTACTTC
J: TRBJ2-4; V: TRBV7-2; D: NA; size: many; CDR3: CASSSTSTLAKNIQYF; DNA: TGTGCCAGCAGCTCCACCTCAACTCTAGCCAAAAACATTCAGTACTTC
J: TRBJ1-3; V: TRBV24-1; D: NA; size: NA; CDR3: CATSGRGGSTIYF; DNA: TGTGCCACCAGTGGGAGGGGCGGGAGCACCATATATTTT
J: TRBJ1-4; V: TRBV10-3; D: TRBD1; size: many; CDR3: CAISGQGAQEKLFF; DNA: TGTGCCATCAGTGGACAGGGGGCGCAGGAAAAACTGTTTTTT
J: TRBJ2-3; V: TRBV5-1; D: NA; size: many; CDR3: CASSLAGSTDTQYF; DNA: TGCGCCAGCAGCTTGGCGGGGAGCACAGATACGCAGTATTTT
J: TRBJ2-5; V: TRBV20-1; D: NA; size: many; CDR3: CSASTSSSALAF; DNA: TGCAGTGCTAGTACGTCTAGCTCTGCCTTGGCCTTC
J: TRBJ1-5; V: TRBV5-1; D: NA; size: many; CDR3: CASRQDSNQPQHF; DNA: TGCGCCAGCAGACAAGACAGCAATCAGCCCCAGCATTTT
J: TRBJ1-1; V: TRBV30; D: NA; size: NA; CDR3: CAWSVSGTREAFF; DNA: TGTGCCTGGAGTGTTTCCGGTACCAGAGAAGCTTTCTTT
J: TRBJ1-6; V: TRBV3-1; D: TRBD1; size: many; CDR3: CATNRDRNSPLHF; DNA: TGTGCCACCAACCGGGACAGAAATTCACCCCTCCACTTT
J: TRBJ1-2; V: TRBV3-1; D: NA; size: NA; CDR3: CASSPRQGWGYTF; DNA: TGTGCCAGCAGCCCCCGGCAGGGTTGGGGCTACACCTTC
J: TRBJ2-3; V: TRBV5-5; D: NA; size: many; CDR3: CASSSSHADTQYF; DNA: TGTGCCAGCAGTTCTTCTCACGCAGATACGCAGTATTTT
J: TRBJ2-7; V: TRBV11-3; D: TRBD2; size: many; CDR3: CASSKASGSYEQYF; DNA: TGTGCCAGCAGTAAGGCTAGCGGGAGTTACGAGCAGTACTTC
J: TRBJ2-5; V: TRBV7-4; D: NA; size: NA; CDR3: CASSQRCEETQYF; DNA: TGTGCCAGCAGCCAGCGATGTGAAGAGACCCAGTACTTC
J: TRBJ2-1; V: TRBV5-1; D: NA; size: many; CDR3: CASSPPGPLQFF; DNA: TGCGCCAGCAGCCCACCGGGCCCCCTGCAGTTCTTC
J: TRBJ1-2; V: TRBV7-2; D: TRBD1; size: many; CDR3: CASSLGQGNGYTF; DNA: TGTGCCAGCAGCTTAGGACAGGGTAATGGCTACACCTTC
J: TRBJ1-3; V: TRBV7-9; D: NA; size: many; CDR3: CASSFPGRSGNTIYF; DNA: TGTGCCAGCAGCTTTCCCGGACGCTCTGGAAACACCATATATTTT
J: TRBJ2-1; V: TRBV5-1; D: TRBD2; size: many; CDR3: CASRRESGTYNEQFF; DNA: TGCGCCAGCAGAAGGGAAAGCGGGACCTACAATGAGCAGTTCTTC
J: TRBJ2-6; V: TRBV15; D: NA; size: NA; CDR3: CATSTQLGPGTSGANVLTF; DNA: TGTGCCACCAGCACCCAGTTGGGGCCAGGGACCTCTGGGGCCAACGTCCTGACTTTC
J: TRBJ2-1; V: TRBV11-1; D: TRBD2; size: many; CDR3: CASSLFGGGGGEQFF; DNA: TGTGCCAGCAGCTTATTTGGGGGGGGTGGCGGTGAGCAGTTCTTC
J: TRBJ2-7; V: TRBV27; D: TRBD2; size: NA; CDR3: CASSPLAGGYGQYF; DNA: TGTGCCAGCAGTCCGCTAGCGGGAGGGTACGGGCAGTACTTC
J: TRBJ2-1; V: TRBV18; D: NA; size: NA; CDR3: CASSPGPGRDEQFF; DNA: TGTGCCAGCTCACCCGGGCCGGGGCGAGATGAGCAGTTCTTC
J: TRBJ2-3; V: TRBV11-2; D: TRBD2; size: NA; CDR3: CASSKNSGSTDTQYF; DNA: TGTGCCAGCAGCAAGAATAGCGGGAGCACAGATACGCAGTATTTT
J: TRBJ2-7; V: TRBV5-6; D: NA; size: many; CDR3: CASRRRAGPYEQYF; DNA: TGTGCCAGCAGGCGGCGAGCGGGCCCGTACGAGCAGTACTTC